The 7 T cell receptor beta chains listed next were all sequenced from one sample in a study of type 1 regulatory T cells. Their specific antigens are unknown. Each CDR3 protein is one row after TCRdb ran MiXCR on the reads. There are 55,000 to 65,000 distinct CDR3 sequences in the sample; approximately 67% occur only once, and roughly 1.9% lies in the top ten. The sequencing sample was made of cultured non-Tr1 T cells, either the whole culture or a sorted T cell fraction (not recorded which). These receptor sequences come from a human donor in good health.

This chain links TRBV6-6 with TRBJ2-3, with a possible D match to TRBD2 (6 bases). This CDR3 has 15 amino acids. Trimming stripped 6 bases from V and 2 bases from J, with 15 bases between. Looked up from germline, CDR1 is MNHNY and CDR2 is SVGAGI (reference sequence). The CDR3 nucleotides read TGTGCCAGCAGGCCTAAGGGACTTCTCACAGATACGCAGTATTTT. Protein: CASRPKGLLTDTQYF.

The sample holds a few counts of this clonotype. CDR3 in DNA: TGTGCCATCAGTGAGAGTTCGGAGACCCAGTACTTC. It translates to CAISESSETQYF. The chain is built from TRBV10-3 and TRBJ2-5, with D unresolved. CDR3 length: 12 amino acids. V dropped 2 bases and J dropped 5 bases, with 6 bases sitting between them. Germline CDR1 and CDR2: ENHRY and SYGVKD.

The chain combines TRBV12-5 with TRBJ2-7; 7 nucleotides match TRBD2. The CDR3 contains 14 residues. Looked up from germline, CDR1 is LGHNT and CDR2 is FRNRAP. V was pared by 5 bases and J by 6 bases, with 10 bases of the junction left unmatched. DNA of the CDR3: TGTGCTAGTGGTCTCACTACTAGGACTAGCGAGCAGTACTTC. This codes for CASGLTTRTSEQYF.

J is TRBJ2-7 and V is TRBV18; D remains ambiguous. V dropped 2 bases and J dropped 5 bases, with 10 bases sitting between them. The germline gives CDR1 KGHSH, CDR2 LQKENI. The length of the CDR3 is 13 residues. The CDR3 region has the DNA TGTGCCAGCTCACCAGACCTCCAAAACGAGCAGTACTTC. Protein sequence: CASSPDLQNEQYF.

The chain joins TRBV20-1 to TRBJ2-1, with TRBD2 matching 7 bases. Germline-derived CDR1 and CDR2 are DFQATT and SNEGSKA (reference sequence). The CDR3 extends over 13 amino acids. V dropped 4 bases and J dropped 10; count of bases not matched to a gene: 10. CDR3 protein: CSATPTSVREQFF. In nucleotides, the CDR3 is TGCAGTGCTACTCCTACTAGCGTAAGGGAGCAGTTCTTC.

This clonotype was seen only a few times. This chain links TRBV9 with TRBJ2-6; D gene uncertain. The CDR3 contains 15 residues. Germline V gives CDR1 SGDLS, CDR2 YYNGEE. The V and J ends lost 0 bases and 2 bases respectively, with 6 bases between them. CDR3 residues: CASSVGGTGANVLTF. The CDR3 DNA follows: TGTGCCAGCAGCGTAGGTGGGACTGGGGCCAACGTCCTGACTTTC.

The chain's CDR3 is CSARAVGLGLAKNIQYF. The CDR3 nucleotides are TGCAGTGCTAGGGCCGTGGGGCTCGGACTAGCCAAAAACATTCAGTACTTC. The chain carries TRBV20-1 and TRBJ2-4; D possibly uses TRBD1 or TRBD2 (5 bases each). The V end was cut by 3 bases, the J end by 0 bases, with 18 bases between. Germline CDR1 and CDR2: DFQATT and SNEGSKA (reference sequence). The length of the CDR3 is 17 residues.